These 20 T cell receptor beta chains share one sample of origin, sequenced in a study of early T cells in non-severe SARS-CoV-2 infection. TCRdb itself ran the 5' RACE reads through MiXCR, one entry per CDR3 protein. The sample shows under 95,000 distinct CDR3 sequences, approximately 12% of them seen only once. The specimen sequenced was whole blood. The receptors come from an adult who was a healthcare worker with PCR-confirmed SARS-CoV-2 infection or an uninfected control (not recorded which).

At least ten counts were recorded for this clonotype. The chain has TRBV6-5 and TRBJ1-2; tentatively, D is TRBD1 (6 bases). Per germline, CDR1 MNHEY and CDR2 SVGAGI. Trimming removed 5 bases from V and 1 base from J, with 17 bases in between. This CDR3 region has 16 residues. The CDR3 bases are TGTGCCAGCAGTCAACAGGGACCTATCTTTAACTATGGCTACACCTTC. Translated: CASSQQGPIFNYGYTF.

This clonotype has just a few counts. The chain links TRBV5-4 to TRBJ2-7; D is undetermined. V was trimmed by 0 bases and J by 3 bases, leaving 10 bases between them. Germline CDR1 and CDR2: SGHNT and YYREEE (reference sequence). This CDR3 spans 14 amino acids. The CDR3 loop reads CASSLGPHIYEQYF. The CDR3 DNA sequence: TGTGCCAGCAGCTTGGGGCCTCATATCTACGAGCAGTACTTC.

This clonotype has just a few counts. The chain is built from TRBV29-1 and TRBJ2-5; the D gene is possibly TRBD1 (5 bases). CDR3 length: 14 amino acids. The ends were cut back, 8 bases at V and 2 bases at J, with 18 bases in the middle. Germline V gene data show CDR1 as SQVTM and CDR2 as ANQGSEA. CDR3 sequence reads: CSSSKGRAQETQYF. The CDR3 DNA follows: TGCAGCTCAAGCAAGGGCAGGGCTCAAGAGACCCAGTACTTC.

This clonotype was recorded a few times. The chain links TRBV5-4 to TRBJ2-5; perhaps TRBD1 as D (5 bases). V was clipped by 0 bases and J by 2 bases, with 11 bases between them. The germline gives CDR1 SGHNT, CDR2 YYREEE (reference sequence). This CDR3 is built from 15 residues. The DNA of the CDR3 is TGTGCCAGCAGCTTGGGTTCAGGGTGGCAAGAGACCCAGTACTTC. Translating gives CASSLGSGWQETQYF.

This sequence joins TRBV30 and TRBJ1-1, with D uncertain. Germline CDR1 GTSNPN, CDR2 SVGIG (reference sequence). Trimming took off 4 bases at V and 0 bases at J, with 6 bases between the two ends. There are 12 residues in the CDR3. In nucleotides, the CDR3 is TGTGCCTGGAAACGGATGAACACTGAAGCTTTCTTT. Translating it yields CAWKRMNTEAFF.

In this sample, this clonotype turned up a few times. The chain uses TRBV5-1 and TRBJ1-3, with D tentatively TRBD1 (6 bases). The CDR3 is made up of 14 amino acids. V lost 8 bases and J 0 bases, leaving 12 bases between the germline ends. Per the germline V gene, CDR1 is SGHRS and CDR2 is YFSETQ. CDR3 in amino acids: CARGGRSSGNTIYF. The CDR3 DNA sequence: TGCGCCAGAGGGGGGCGTTCCTCTGGAAACACCATATATTTT.

At least ten counts were recorded for this clonotype. The chain is built from TRBV5-6 and TRBJ2-1; D tentatively reads TRBD1 or TRBD2 (5 bases each). CDR3 length: 15 residues. In germline, CDR1 is SGHDT, CDR2 YYEEEE. V shed 4 bases and J shed 5 bases, with 16 bases lying between them. CDR3 nucleotide sequence: TGTGCCAGCAGCCTCTTGGGACCGACTAACAATGAGCAGTTCTTC. As protein: CASSLLGPTNNEQFF.

On this clonotype: This clone may be a read error of a much larger clone one base away. This rearrangement joins TRBV7-6 to TRBJ2-7; D could derive from TRBD1 or TRBD2 (6 bases each). The CDR3 sequence is 15 residues long. Germline V lookup: CDR1 SGHVS, CDR2 FNYEAQ. DNA for the CDR3: TGTACCAGCAGCTTAGAGGAGGGGACAACCTACGAGCAGTACTTC. It encodes CTSSLEEGTTYEQYF.

This clonotype has at least ten counts. The rearrangement links TRBV11-3 to TRBJ2-1, with D perhaps TRBD1 or TRBD2 (5 bases each). The V and J ends lost 4 bases and 2 bases respectively, with 12 bases between them. The CDR3 is made up of 15 amino acids. Per germline, CDR1 SGHNT and CDR2 YENEEA. CDR3 amino acids: CASSYRGPPYNEQFF. CDR3 nucleotides: TGTGCCAGCAGCTATCGGGGCCCGCCCTACAATGAGCAGTTCTTC.

This clonotype was counted many times. V usage is TRBV11-2 and J usage is TRBJ2-3; 7 nucleotides line up with TRBD2. Trimming cost V 0 bases and J 2 bases; bases outside gene matches: 11. The CDR3 has 18 residues. Germline V gives CDR1 SGHAT, CDR2 FQNNGV. The CDR3 sequence is CASSLDGYAGENTDTQYF. CDR3 nucleotide sequence: TGTGCCAGCAGCTTAGATGGATACGCGGGAGAGAACACAGATACGCAGTATTTT.

This sequence joins TRBV27 and TRBJ1-6, with no clear D. CDR3 length: 15 residues. CDR1 is MNHEY and CDR2 is SMNVEV in the germline V gene (reference sequence). V was shortened by 3 bases and J by 0 bases, with 6 bases between the two germline ends. The CDR3 DNA reads as TGTGCCAGCAGTTTGTGGGACTCCTATAATTCACCCCTCCACTTT. Translating gives CASSLWDSYNSPLHF.

The chain is built from TRBV6-1 and TRBJ2-2; 14 bases match TRBD2. Germline CDR1 MNHNS, CDR2 SASEGT. Germline trimming cut 5 bases from V and 8 bases from J; bases unmatched to any gene: 4. CDR3 size: 15 residues. DNA for the CDR3: TGTGCCAGCAGTCCGACTAGCGGGAGGGATGGGGAGCTGTTTTTT. Its protein product is CASSPTSGRDGELFF.

The sample holds many counts of this clonotype. This chain connects TRBV27 to TRBJ2-1; 12 nucleotides agree with TRBD2. The CDR3 runs 15 residues. V lost 8 bases to trimming and J lost 6 bases; unmatched junction nucleotides: 8. Germline V lookup: CDR1 MNHEY, CDR2 SMNVEV (reference sequence). The CDR3 DNA is TGTGCCAGCTCCCTTCTAGCGGGAGGGGTCAATGAGCAGTTCTTC. Its translation is CASSLLAGGVNEQFF.

In its sample, this clonotype was seen many times. The chain links TRBV7-9 to TRBJ2-1; no firm D call. Trimming took 4 bases from V and 9 from J, leaving 16 bases between them. The CDR3 extends over 14 amino acids. From germline, CDR1 is SEHNR and CDR2 FQNEAQ (reference sequence). The CDR3 loop is CASSWLASLSEQFF. CDR3 in DNA: TGTGCCAGCAGCTGGTTGGCTTCGCTGAGTGAGCAGTTCTTC. Drawing the rest from reference TRBV7-9 and TRBJ2-1, the complete variable domain is DTGVSQNPRHKITKRGQNVTFRCDPISEHNRLYWYRQTLGQGPEFLTYFQNEAQLEKSRLLSDRFSAERPKGSFSTLEIQRTEQGDSAMYLCASSWLASLSEQFFGPGTRLTVL.

V gene TRBV6-4 combines with J gene TRBJ2-3; D gene ambiguous. The CDR3 consists of 14 residues. With 4 bases removed from V and 4 bases from J, the gap between germline ends came to 12 bases. The germline V gene has CDR1 MRHNA and CDR2 SNTAGT. The CDR3 nucleotides read TGTGCCAGCAGTGCAGCGCCCCCCCCAGATACGCAGTATTTT. This sequence encodes CASSAAPPPDTQYF.

The DNA for the CDR3 is TGTGCCTGGACGGGGGCTGGCTACGAGCAGTACTTC. The encoded protein is CAWTGAGYEQYF. The chain has TRBV30 and TRBJ2-7; either TRBD1 or TRBD2 may supply D (6 bases each). The germline CDR1 and CDR2 sequences are GTSNPN and SVGIG (reference sequence). The CDR3 contains 12 residues. Trimming stripped 4 bases from V and 3 bases from J, with 10 bases between.

With respect to this clonotype: Since a much larger clone is just one base distant, this may be a read error. This chain uses TRBV7-9 with TRBJ2-3; 7 bases are shared with TRBD1. CDR3 size: 15 residues. CDR1 is SEHNR and CDR2 is FQNEAQ in the germline V gene (reference sequence). V lost 4 bases, J lost 4 bases, and 8 bases stayed unmatched. The CDR3 DNA reads as TGTGCCAGCAGCTCCACGACAGGGCCCGCAGATACGCAGTATTTT. Its protein product is CASSSTTGPADTQYF.

The chain combines TRBV6-2 or TRBV6-3 with TRBJ2-5; D is undetermined. The CDR3 is 12 amino acids. CDR1 and CDR2 (germline): MNHEY, SVGEGT. With 6 bases removed from V and 5 bases from J, the gap between germline ends came to 10 bases. This CDR3 is CASSRRRETQYF. The CDR3 DNA sequence: TGTGCCAGCAGCCGGAGACGTGAGACCCAGTACTTC.

V gene TRBV15 combines with J gene TRBJ2-4, with D perhaps TRBD2 (5 bases). The V and J ends lost 1 base and 0 bases respectively, with 7 bases between them. The CDR3 has 15 amino acids. Germline V lookup: CDR1 LNHNV, CDR2 YYDKDF (reference sequence). CDR3 bases: TGTGCCACCAGCAGAGTGGAGGTAGCCAAAAACATTCAGTACTTC. This codes for CATSRVEVAKNIQYF.

V gene TRBV29-1 combines with J gene TRBJ1-4; D unresolved. The CDR3 has 14 amino acids. Trimming pared 7 bases from V and 0 bases from J, leaving 12 bases between. In germline, CDR1 is SQVTM, CDR2 ANQGSEA. The CDR3 coding sequence is TGCAGCGCCGTCCAAGGAGCAACTAATGAAAAACTGTTTTTT. As protein: CSAVQGATNEKLFF.